This is a list of T cell receptor beta chains from one sample in a study of early T cells in non-severe SARS-CoV-2 infection. TCRdb fed the 5' RACE reads into MiXCR, producing one record per CDR3 protein. The sample yields about 97,000 distinct CDR3 sequences, roughly 9.6% seen once. The material was whole blood, obtained at baseline. These receptors all come from an adult who was a healthcare worker with PCR-confirmed SARS-CoV-2 infection or an uninfected control (not recorded which). CDR3s include the opening cysteine and the closing phenylalanine or tryptophan. The order of the fields is D gene, V gene, clone size, J gene, CDR3 protein, CDR3 DNA. The D gene is left open where the match is weak. Some rows mark clone size as missing; the rest say once, few, many or name a class of expanded clone.

>NA|TRBV5-6|few|TRBJ2-3
CASSPFGDTQYF
TGTGCCAGCAGCCCGTTCGGAGATACGCAGTATTTT
>TRBD2|TRBV3-1|NA|TRBJ2-5
CASSPLGGSRTQYF
TGTGCCAGCAGCCCTCTCGGGGGGAGTCGGACCCAGTACTTC
>NA|TRBV4-3|NA|TRBJ1-2
CASSKSTAANYGYTF
TGCGCCAGCAGCAAGTCGACAGCAGCTAACTATGGCTACACCTTC
>NA|TRBV20-1|NA|TRBJ2-7
CSVNQGWGPEQYF
TGCAGTGTCAATCAGGGGTGGGGACCCGAGCAGTACTTC
>NA|TRBV6-4|few|TRBJ2-2
CASSDKFAPELPGELFF
TGTGCCAGCAGTGACAAGTTTGCTCCGGAGTTGCCCGGGGAGCTGTTTTTT
>NA|TRBV5-1|NA|TRBJ1-4
CASSFGQREKLFF
TGCGCCAGCAGCTTCGGACAGCGCGAAAAACTGTTTTTT
>NA|TRBV10-2|few|TRBJ2-1
CATLLRLEYNEQFF
TGCGCCACCCTCCTGAGACTAGAATACAATGAGCAGTTCTTC
>NA|TRBV4-2|NA|TRBJ1-4
CASSQGAGTSTNEKLFF
TGTGCCAGCAGCCAAGGGGCAGGGACCTCAACTAATGAAAAACTGTTTTTT
>NA|TRBV29-1|few|TRBJ2-1
CSVVSGNLYNEQFF
TGCAGCGTTGTTAGCGGCAACCTCTACAATGAGCAGTTCTTC
>NA|TRBV27|NA|TRBJ2-7
CASSLRDRWIYEQYF
TGTGCCAGCTCACTTCGGGATCGGTGGATCTACGAGCAGTACTTC
>NA|TRBV4-2|NA|TRBJ2-7
CASSQVGVTYEQYF
TGTGCCAGCAGCCAGGTCGGGGTGACCTACGAGCAGTACTTC
>NA|TRBV7-2|few|TRBJ2-7
CASSYRVQYEQYF
TGTGCCAGCAGCTACCGGGTGCAGTACGAGCAGTACTTC
>TRBD1|TRBV29-1|NA|TRBJ1-1
CSVPPGQENRLAFF
TGCAGCGTCCCACCGGGACAGGAAAACAGACTGGCTTTCTTT
>TRBD2|TRBV27|many|TRBJ2-1
CASRTAGGRIDIDEQFF
TGTGCCAGCAGAACAGCGGGGGGGCGAATAGATATTGATGAGCAGTTCTTC
>NA|TRBV3-1|NA|TRBJ2-7
CASSQGLNSYEQYF
TGTGCCAGCAGCCAAGGACTAAACTCCTACGAGCAGTACTTC
>NA|TRBV12-5|few|TRBJ2-3
CASGLVGFSSSTDTQYF
TGTGCTAGTGGTTTGGTGGGGTTTTCGTCTAGCACAGATACGCAGTATTTT
>NA|TRBV11-2|few|TRBJ2-3
CASSTRTDSRDTQYF
TGTGCCAGCAGCACGAGGACAGATTCAAGAGATACGCAGTATTTT
>TRBD1|TRBV18|NA|TRBJ1-6
CASSPLGQASYNSPLHF
TGTGCCAGCTCACCACTTGGACAGGCATCCTATAATTCACCCCTCCACTTT
>NA|TRBV5-1|NA|TRBJ1-1
CASSRWTSENTEAFF
TGCGCCAGCAGCCGTTGGACGTCAGAGAACACTGAAGCTTTCTTT
>NA|TRBV25-1|few|TRBJ2-7
CASSELRSSPEQYF
TGTGCCAGCAGTGAACTCCGATCGAGTCCCGAGCAGTACTTC
>TRBD2|TRBV6-5|few|TRBJ2-2
CGAGGNTGELFF
TGTGGAGCGGGAGGGAACACCGGGGAGCTGTTTTTT
>NA|TRBV7-2|few|TRBJ2-2
CASTPGHSGELFF
TGTGCCAGCACCCCGGGGCATTCCGGGGAGCTGTTTTTT
>TRBD2|TRBV6-2/TRBV6-3|many|TRBJ2-1
CASGGGAYNEQFF
TGTGCCAGCGGGGGAGGGGCCTACAATGAGCAGTTCTTC
>NA|TRBV6-2/TRBV6-3|NA|TRBJ2-7
CASSYQAGEQYF
TGTGCCAGCAGTTATCAGGCGGGCGAGCAGTACTTC
>NA|TRBV20-1|few|TRBJ1-1
CSARQANTEAFF
TGCAGTGCTAGGCAGGCGAACACTGAAGCTTTCTTT
>TRBD1|TRBV20-1|NA|TRBJ1-1
CSARRGQHTEAFF
TGCAGTGCTAGAAGGGGACAGCACACTGAAGCTTTCTTT
>TRBD1|TRBV30|NA|TRBJ2-2
CAWIGTDNTGELFF
TGTGCCTGGATAGGGACAGATAACACCGGGGAGCTGTTTTTT
>TRBD1|TRBV10-3|many|TRBJ2-1
CATKEGSRGLEVNDEQFF
TGTGCCACAAAAGAAGGATCGAGGGGGCTCGAGGTCAACGATGAGCAGTTCTTC
>TRBD1|TRBV29-1|many|TRBJ2-3
CSEGTGDTDTQYF
TGCAGCGAGGGGACAGGGGACACAGATACGCAGTATTTT
>NA|TRBV4-2|few|TRBJ2-7
CASSQALGGIYEQYF
TGTGCCAGCAGCCAAGCCTTAGGGGGTATCTACGAGCAGTACTTC
>NA|TRBV6-1|many|TRBJ1-3
CASRINRQFSGNTIYF
TGTGCCAGCAGGATAAATCGACAGTTCTCTGGAAACACCATATATTTT
>TRBD2|TRBV19|NA|TRBJ2-7
CASSAQLAGAYEQYF
TGTGCCAGTAGTGCCCAACTAGCGGGAGCCTACGAGCAGTACTTC